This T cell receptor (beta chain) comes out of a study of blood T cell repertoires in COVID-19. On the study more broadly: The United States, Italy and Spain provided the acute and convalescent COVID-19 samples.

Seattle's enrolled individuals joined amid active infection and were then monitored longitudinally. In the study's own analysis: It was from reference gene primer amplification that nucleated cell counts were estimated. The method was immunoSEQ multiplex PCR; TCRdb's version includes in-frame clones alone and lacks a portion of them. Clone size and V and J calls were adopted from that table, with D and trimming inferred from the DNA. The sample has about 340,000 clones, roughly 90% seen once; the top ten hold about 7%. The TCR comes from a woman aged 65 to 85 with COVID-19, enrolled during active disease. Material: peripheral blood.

In nucleotides, the CDR3 is TGCGCCAGCAGCTTGGCCGCGGGAAGAGGTGAGCAGTTCTTC. Protein: CASSLAAGRGEQFF. The chain is built from TRBV5-1 and TRBJ2-1; perhaps TRBD2 as D (6 bases). Per the germline V gene, CDR1 is SGHRS and CDR2 is YFSETQ. V shed 0 bases and J shed 9 bases, with 13 bases lying between them. This CDR3 contains 14 residues.